The 32 T cell receptor beta chains in this list originate from one sample, sequenced in a study of blood T cell repertoires in COVID-19. Sequenced by immunoSEQ multiplex PCR; TCRdb stores in-frame clones only, minus some. The sample has around 190,000 clones, over 70% seen once. The sequenced sample was peripheral blood. These receptors originate from a man aged 55 to 70 with acute or convalescent COVID-19.

The chain has TRBV14 and TRBJ1-1; maybe TRBD1 (5 bases). CDR1 is SGHDN and CDR2 is FVKESK in the germline V gene. The CDR3 contains 11 residues. Trimming pared 3 bases from V and 10 bases from J, leaving 9 bases between. CDR3 DNA sequence: TGTGCCAGCAGCCACACGACAGCAGCTTTCTTT. Translating it yields CASSHTTAAFF.

This chain connects TRBV6-5 to TRBJ2-7; 9 nucleotides align to TRBD2. Germline values: CDR1 MNHEY, CDR2 SVGAGI. CDR3 length equals 15 residues. V trimming: 6 bases; J trimming: 3 bases; junction bases outside the gene matches: 9. The CDR3 coding sequence is TGTGCCAGCAGGAGCGGGGGGCCCTTTGGCTACGAGCAGTACTTC. It encodes CASRSGGPFGYEQYF.

This clone has just a few counts. The chain has TRBV19 and TRBJ2-2; 12 bases fit TRBD2. This CDR3 contains 16 residues. In germline, CDR1 is LNHDA, CDR2 SQIVND (reference sequence). V dropped 5 bases and J dropped 6; count of bases not matched to a gene: 7. The CDR3 DNA reads TGTGCCAGTAGTCCTCTAGCGGGAGGGCCGGCCGGGGAGCTGTTTTTT. Residues: CASSPLAGGPAGELFF.

The chain employs TRBV9 and TRBJ2-7; D remains unclear. V was pared by 3 bases and J by 2 bases, with 9 bases between. CDR3 length: 13 residues. CDR1 is SGDLS, CDR2 YYNGEE, per germline. DNA of the CDR3: TGTGCCAGCAGCGCCCATGACACCTACGAGCAGTACTTC. It yields the protein CASSAHDTYEQYF.

The genes are TRBV20-1 and TRBJ2-2; a possible D gene is TRBD1 (6 bases). Per the germline V gene, CDR1 is DFQATT and CDR2 is SNEGSKA (reference sequence). The CDR3 consists of 17 residues. Trimming pared 3 bases from V and 0 bases from J, leaving 17 bases between. The CDR3 spells CSASGDIQLSNTGELFF. The CDR3 DNA follows: TGCAGTGCTAGTGGGGACATTCAACTTTCGAACACCGGGGAGCTGTTTTTT.

V is TRBV5-1 and J is TRBJ2-7, with D possibly TRBD1 on 6 matching bases. Germline V gives CDR1 SGHRS, CDR2 YFSETQ. CDR3 length equals 14 residues. V was shortened by 0 bases and J by 3 bases, with 10 bases between the two germline ends. The CDR3 reads CASSLGQAGYEQYF. CDR3 coding DNA: TGCGCCAGCAGCTTGGGACAGGCAGGCTACGAGCAGTACTTC.

The rearrangement joins TRBV7-3 to TRBJ2-7, with TRBD1 as a possible D gene (6 bases). CDR1 and CDR2 (germline): SGHTA, FQGTGA. Trimming removed 5 bases at V and 6 bases at J, with 17 bases between. CDR3 length: 14 residues. The CDR3 bases are TGTGCCAGCAGCGAACAGGGTCACGTCTCCGAGCAGTACTTC. Amino acid sequence: CASSEQGHVSEQYF.

V usage is TRBV10-3 and J usage is TRBJ2-1; 13 nucleotides line up with TRBD2. This CDR3 is 18 amino acids long. CDR1 is ENHRY and CDR2 is SYGVKD in the germline V gene. Germline trimming cut 6 bases from V and 2 bases from J; bases unmatched to any gene: 10. The CDR3 DNA is TGTGCCATCAGCCCCGGGACTAGCGGGACCGTACCCTACAATGAGCAGTTCTTC. This translates into CAISPGTSGTVPYNEQFF.

The chain links TRBV2 to TRBJ1-5; D not resolved. The CDR3 length is 14 residues. V lost 4 bases to trimming and J lost 4 bases, with 11 bases between them. Germline assignment: CDR1 SNHLY and CDR2 FYNNEI. CDR3: CASSGSGINQPQHF. CDR3 DNA sequence: TGTGCCAGCAGTGGGTCGGGGATTAATCAGCCCCAGCATTTT.

J is TRBJ2-7 and V is TRBV28; possibly TRBD1 for D (6 bases). The CDR3 is 17 residues long. V was pared by 4 bases and J by 1 base, with 20 bases between. Germline CDR1 MDHEN, CDR2 SYDVKM. The CDR3 DNA reads as TGTGCCAGCAGTTCCCTTTTCCCCCCACAGGGATCCTACGAGCAGTACTTC. It is translated as CASSSLFPPQGSYEQYF.

V and J are TRBV24-1 and TRBJ1-2; 8 bases line up with TRBD1. The CDR3 has 15 amino acids. After removal of 4 bases from V and 5 bases from J, the junction contained 8 bases not matched to a gene. Looked up from germline, CDR1 is KGHDR and CDR2 is SFDVKD. The CDR3 coding sequence is TGTGCCACCAGTGAGCCTGGACAGGGCTTTTATGGCTACACCTTC. It specifies CATSEPGQGFYGYTF.

This clone has only a few counts. The J gene is TRBJ2-3, the V gene TRBV6-2 or TRBV6-3; 12 bases are a match to TRBD2. The ends lost 1 base at V and 1 base at J; junction bases unmatched: 6. This CDR3 has 18 residues. Germline assignment: CDR1 MNHEY and CDR2 SVGEGT. CDR3 amino acids: CASSYWLAGGGRTDTQYF. In DNA form, the CDR3 reads TGTGCCAGCAGTTACTGGCTAGCGGGAGGGGGCCGCACAGATACGCAGTATTTT.

The CDR3 DNA sequence: TGCAGCGTTGTCGGACTTCGCGGATTAGGAGAGCAGTTCTTC. Translated: CSVVGLRGLGEQFF. J is TRBJ2-1 and V is TRBV29-1; D is possibly TRBD2 (5 bases). Trimming took off 4 bases at V and 10 bases at J, with 20 bases between the two ends. CDR3 size: 14 residues. CDR1 and CDR2 (germline): SQVTM, ANQGSEA.

This chain joins TRBV3-1 (or the pseudogene TRBV3-2) and TRBJ1-2, with D uncertain. Trimming left V 5 bases short and J 0 bases short, with 4 bases between. Germline assignment: CDR1 LGHDT and CDR2 YNNKEL (reference sequence). The CDR3 is made up of 12 amino acids. DNA for the CDR3: TGTGCCAGCAGCGAGACTAACTATGGCTACACCTTC. Translating it yields CASSETNYGYTF.

The chain has TRBV5-4 and TRBJ1-2; 7 positions agree with TRBD1. Germline V gene lookup returns CDR1 SGHNT and CDR2 YYREEE (reference sequence). Trimming cost V 5 bases and J 2 bases; bases outside gene matches: 6. The CDR3 runs 14 residues. The CDR3, as DNA: TGTGCCAGCAGTTCCAGGGGGGAAAACTATGGCTACACCTTC. Amino acid sequence: CASSSRGENYGYTF.

CDR3 in amino acids: CASSTTAGGVAAFF. CDR3 nucleotides: TGTGCCAGTAGTACCACAGCAGGGGGTGTGGCGGCTTTCTTT. The gene calls are TRBV19 and TRBJ1-1; 7 bases line up with TRBD1. This CDR3 region has 14 residues. Losses at the gene ends were 4 bases for V and 11 bases for J; bases not matched to a gene: 13. Germline assignment: CDR1 LNHDA and CDR2 SQIVND (reference sequence).

About this clone itself: This sample also contains other DNA sequences that code for the same CDR3. The V call is TRBV24-1, the J call TRBJ2-1; 9 positions agree with TRBD2. The CDR3 has 15 residues. Trimming removed 4 bases from V and 3 bases from J; junction bases left unmatched: 3. CDR1 is KGHDR, CDR2 SFDVKD, per germline. The CDR3, as DNA: TGTGCCACCAGTGAACCTAGCGGGGACTACAATGAGCAGTTCTTC. Residues: CATSEPSGDYNEQFF.

CDR3 DNA sequence: TGTGCCAGCAGCTTGACAGGTGCAACTAATGAAAAACTGTTTTTT. Translation: CASSLTGATNEKLFF. The chain carries TRBV7-2 and TRBJ1-4; D is possibly TRBD1 (6 bases). Per the germline V gene, CDR1 is SGHTA and CDR2 is FQGNSA. Deletions cut 3 bases from V and 0 bases from J, with 8 bases between. The CDR3 extends over 15 amino acids. Complete variable domain (other parts from reference TRBV7-2 and TRBJ1-4): GAGVSQSPSNKVTEKGKDVELRCDPISGHTALYWYRQSLGQGLEFLIYFQGNSAPDKSGLPSDRFSAERTGGSVSTLTIQRTQQEDSAVYLCASSLTGATNEKLFFGSGTQLSVL.

The rearrangement uses TRBV6-5 and TRBJ1-5, with D tentatively TRBD1 (5 bases). V shed 6 bases and J shed 0 bases, with 12 bases lying between them. The length of the CDR3 is 15 residues. Germline CDR1 and CDR2: MNHEY and SVGAGI. Here the CDR3 reads CASRQQAYSNQPQHF. The CDR3 nucleotides read TGTGCCAGCAGACAACAGGCTTATAGCAATCAGCCCCAGCATTTT.

This sequence joins TRBV6-5 and TRBJ2-2; 9 positions agree with TRBD1. CDR1 is MNHEY, CDR2 SVGAGI, per germline. There are 14 residues in the CDR3. Trimming took 7 bases from V and 5 from J; bases not matched to a gene: 5. The CDR3 DNA reads as TGTGCCAGCAACCGGGACAGGGAGACCGGGGAGCTGTTTTTT. Its translation is CASNRDRETGELFF.

The CDR3 reads CASSLGGSTDTQYF. The CDR3 nucleotides read TGTGCCAGCAGCTTAGGAGGGAGTACAGATACGCAGTATTTT. This chain links TRBV11-3 with TRBJ2-3, with D possibly being TRBD2 (5 bases). Trimming left V 1 base short and J 3 bases short, with 8 bases between. The length of the CDR3 is 14 residues. Germline V lookup: CDR1 SGHNT, CDR2 YENEEA.

This chain connects TRBV7-6 to TRBJ2-1, with 7 bases lining up with TRBD2. The germline gives CDR1 SGHVS, CDR2 FNYEAQ. The V gene end was trimmed by 4 bases and the J gene end by 0 bases; junction bases not matched to a gene: 3. The CDR3 spans 15 residues. CDR3 in amino acids: CASSSLAGSYNEQFF. CDR3 nucleotide sequence: TGTGCCAGCAGCTCATTAGCGGGCTCCTACAATGAGCAGTTCTTC.

V is TRBV24-1 and J is TRBJ1-5; a weak D match, TRBD1 (5 bases). The CDR3 spans 14 residues. Germline loops: CDR1 KGHDR, CDR2 SFDVKD. V lost 4 bases, J lost 5 bases, and 11 bases lay in between. CDR3 nucleotide sequence: TGTGCCACCAGTGACGGGGGAGGGGATCAGCCCCAGCATTTT. Its translation is CATSDGGGDQPQHF.

The gene calls are TRBV28 and TRBJ1-1; D unclear. In germline, CDR1 is MDHEN, CDR2 SYDVKM. CDR3 size: 11 residues. The V end was cut by 4 bases, the J end by 5 bases, with 5 bases between. The CDR3 DNA reads TGTGCCAGCAGTTCCGGGACTGAAGCTTTCTTT. As protein: CASSSGTEAFF.

The chain is built from TRBV4-1 and TRBJ2-2, with 9 bases identical to TRBD1. With 2 bases clipped from V and 8 bases from J, the junction kept 9 bases outside the gene matches. The CDR3 is made up of 16 amino acids. Germline V gene sequence: CDR1 MGHRA, CDR2 YSYEKL. The chain's CDR3 is CASSQKRTGESGELFF. CDR3 nucleotides: TGCGCCAGCAGCCAAAAAAGGACAGGGGAATCTGGGGAGCTGTTTTTT.

This clone occurred a few times. The V call is TRBV30, the J call TRBJ1-1, with D perhaps matching TRBD1 (5 bases). V lost 7 bases, J lost 0 bases, and 9 bases lay in between. The CDR3 runs 12 residues. CDR1 and CDR2 (germline): GTSNPN, SVGIG (reference sequence). The CDR3 region is CALGGVNTEAFF. The CDR3 DNA reads TGTGCCTTAGGAGGGGTGAACACTGAAGCTTTCTTT.

The genes are TRBV11-2 and TRBJ1-2; possibly TRBD1 for D (6 bases). The CDR3 spans 16 residues. V gave up 6 bases and J gave up 0 bases, with 17 bases separating them. Germline assignment: CDR1 SGHAT and CDR2 FQNNGV. CDR3 amino acids: CASRTTRTATNYGYTF. The CDR3 DNA is TGTGCCAGCAGGACTACTAGGACAGCTACTAACTATGGCTACACCTTC.

This chain joins TRBV4-3 and TRBJ2-7; D unclear. CDR1 is LGHNA and CDR2 is YSLEER in the germline V gene. The CDR3 contains 13 residues. Trimming removed 0 bases from V and 2 bases from J, with 5 bases in between. The CDR3 nucleotides read TGCGCCAGCAGCCAAGACAGAACCTACGAGCAGTACTTC. Translation: CASSQDRTYEQYF.

The CDR3 here is CSVADRVGNQPQHF. In DNA form, the CDR3 reads TGCAGCGTTGCCGACAGGGTCGGCAATCAGCCCCAGCATTTT. The chain carries TRBV29-1 and TRBJ1-5; 7 bases agree with TRBD1. Germline values: CDR1 SQVTM, CDR2 ANQGSEA. V shed 4 bases, J shed 2 bases, and the junction held 5 bases outside the gene matches. This CDR3 region has 14 residues.

The chain combines TRBV6-5 with TRBJ1-1; possibly TRBD1 for D (5 bases). CDR1 and CDR2 (germline): MNHEY, SVGAGI. V dropped 4 bases and J dropped 5 bases, with 14 bases sitting between them. The CDR3 runs 14 residues. The CDR3 sequence: CASSSGTRTTEAFF. The CDR3 DNA reads as TGTGCCAGCAGTTCTGGGACTCGAACAACTGAAGCTTTCTTT.

The chain links TRBV6-2 or TRBV6-3 to TRBJ1-4; the match to TRBD1 covers 8 bases. V lost 5 bases and J lost 8; bases outside the gene matches: 7. The CDR3 length is 14 residues. Per the germline V gene, CDR1 is MNHEY and CDR2 is SVGEGT. In nucleotides, the CDR3 is TGTGCCAGCAGTACCGGGACAGGTGGGGAAAAACTGTTTTTT. This sequence encodes CASSTGTGGEKLFF.

The genes are TRBV20-1 and TRBJ2-5; 9 bases match TRBD1. The CDR3 runs 15 residues. The germline V gene has CDR1 DFQATT and CDR2 SNEGSKA (reference sequence). The J segment lost 5 bases and the V segment lost 3 bases, leaving 10 bases of the junction unmatched. As DNA, the CDR3 is TGCAGTGCTAGTCCAGGACAGGGGAGGGCGGAGACCCAGTACTTC. Protein sequence: CSASPGQGRAETQYF.